A single TCR beta chain is shown here with its context. No antigen is known for it. Base qualities were left out, and no much larger clone turns up one base away. TCRbeta CDR3 regions were amplified from genomic DNA using the immunoSEQ Assay, a bias-controlled multiplex PCR. The authors processed their data as follows. The number of nucleated cells in each sample was estimated from the amplification of reference gene primers within the assay. To quantify the absolute abundance of each unique TCRbeta CDR3 rearrangement, sequence reads were collapsed and filtered. For each sample, productive Simpson clonality was calculated as the square root of Simpson's diversity index over productive rearrangements. Imported from immuneACCESS, the table was reduced by TCRdb to in-frame sequences with V and J called. These copies leave out some clones; in studies compared against another copy, an unresolved V gene accounts for under half, and the cause of the remainder is not known. V, J and clone size reflect that table, while D and trimming were determined from the DNA. This sample has hundreds of thousands of clones in its table, and 70% to 90% of those were observed once. More than 4.5% of the sample lies in the top ten.

The data were taken from a study of blood T cell repertoires in COVID-19 (dated by TCRdb to the early 2020s). In terms of the full investigation: The collaborator samples originated in the United States, Italy and Spain and spanned the acute and convalescent phases of COVID-19. The dataset comprised deeply sampled blood TCRbeta repertoires from subjects exposed to, actively infected with, or recovered from COVID-19. Samples were obtained from the ongoing ImmuneRACE study (first 160 participants) and from 1,000 to 1,500 subjects provided by 6 global collaborators. A freely available public database, intended as a resource for researchers studying the immune response to SARS-CoV-2, is where the repertoires were released. Where HLA class I and class II types were available, the types were taken from metadata supplied by the sample provider, not from assay-based typing. The prospective study material was composed of cDNA or gDNA derived from T cells, B-cell-depleted T cells, or PBMCs. Sample metadata almost always included a de-identified subject ID, COVID-19 status, age in years and sex.

V lost 1 base and J lost 9 bases; the stretch between them is 16 bases long. From cysteine to phenylalanine, the CDR3 is 15 amino acids long. Kept here is only the CDR3 DNA, which spans 45 bases and is read in frame from base 1. CDR1 and CDR2 are read off the germline V gene as KGHSH and LQKENI. Each collaborating institution followed its own protocols to collect whole blood in K2EDTA tubes. For TCRbeta analysis, collaborators shipped samples in one of three forms: frozen whole blood, isolated PBMCs, or DNA extracted from either of those sample types. What the work shows at the level of the full study, not this receptor alone: How much clinical and demographic metadata was included differed by source and by participant, and the metadata was provided uncurated.

Sequenced: peripheral blood. This clonotype was sampled from a man aged 45-65 years with active or convalescent COVID-19. The chain employs TRBV18 and TRBJ1-3; the D gene is perhaps TRBD1, on 5 matching bases. The DNA sequence follows: TGTGCCAGCTCACCACGTCAGGGCGTGGACGGCACCATATATTTT. This encodes CASSPRQGVDGTIYF.